This T cell receptor (beta chain) was documented in a study of blood T cell repertoires in COVID-19. TCRdb's table, derived via immunoSEQ multiplex PCR, lists solely in-frame clones and lacks some. The sample has 230,000 or so clones; roughly 76% are singletons. Germline CDR1 reads DFQATT; CDR2 reads SNEGSKA (reference sequence). V was shortened by 3 bases and J by 1 base, with 9 bases between the two germline ends. The CDR3 is 13 residues long. This receptor was identified in a human donor in a cohort sampled during active COVID-19. Sequenced: peripheral blood. This chain connects TRBV20-1 to TRBJ1-1, with D uncertain. This chain's CDR3 is CSASQAGNTEAFF. CDR3 coding DNA: TGCAGTGCTAGTCAGGCTGGGAACACTGAAGCTTTCTTT.